This is a list of T cell receptor beta chains from one sample in a study of monozygotic twins with inflammatory bowel disease. With the 5' RACE reads reprocessed, TCRdb shows one record per CDR3 protein and no DNA. Here the sample table reports some 150,000 distinct CDR3 sequences. Source material: blood. These receptor sequences come from a human donor with ulcerative colitis or Crohn's disease, or a healthy co-twin of an affected twin (not recorded which). Each CDR3 is given with its conserved first and last residue. Fields, in order: V gene, J gene, CDR3 protein.

v_gene: TRBV12-3/TRBV12-4; j_gene: TRBJ2-7; CDR3aa: CAGSLRTSGPRSGEQYF
v_gene: TRBV7-9; j_gene: TRBJ2-7; CDR3aa: CASSLADRPYEQYF
v_gene: TRBV5-4; j_gene: TRBJ2-1; CDR3aa: CASSPFGADGNEQFF
v_gene: TRBV5-1; j_gene: TRBJ2-2; CDR3aa: CASSSGNTGELFF
v_gene: TRBV10-3; j_gene: TRBJ2-3; CDR3aa: CAISGGRVTDTQYF
v_gene: TRBV3-1; j_gene: TRBJ1-1; CDR3aa: CASSQGGMNTEPFF
v_gene: TRBV7-8; j_gene: TRBJ2-7; CDR3aa: CASSLSGGRNEQYF
v_gene: TRBV28; j_gene: TRBJ2-1; CDR3aa: CASSFRTSGSSYNEQFF
v_gene: TRBV7-3; j_gene: TRBJ2-2; CDR3aa: CASSLHRGGAGELFF
v_gene: TRBV20-1; j_gene: TRBJ1-2; CDR3aa: CSARQGIYGYTF
v_gene: TRBV5-1; j_gene: TRBJ2-1; CDR3aa: CASSLGDWTRNEQFF
v_gene: TRBV5-1; j_gene: TRBJ1-5; CDR3aa: CASSSTGGQPQHF
v_gene: TRBV7-9; j_gene: TRBJ2-1; CDR3aa: CASSLEWNEQFF
v_gene: TRBV20-1; j_gene: TRBJ2-2; CDR3aa: CSASRVDTGELFF
v_gene: TRBV27; j_gene: TRBJ1-6; CDR3aa: CASSSDRGNSPLHF
v_gene: TRBV6-6; j_gene: TRBJ2-7; CDR3aa: CASSYISYEQYF
v_gene: TRBV28; j_gene: TRBJ2-7; CDR3aa: CASTHTNYEQYF
v_gene: TRBV20-1; j_gene: TRBJ1-5; CDR3aa: CSARRMGQLNQPQHF
v_gene: TRBV6-1; j_gene: TRBJ2-7; CDR3aa: CASYTRTSGAPYEQYF
v_gene: TRBV10-3; j_gene: TRBJ2-7; CDR3aa: CAISLGQGIDEQYF
v_gene: TRBV20-1; j_gene: TRBJ2-1; CDR3aa: CSARDDGRGLMDEQFF
v_gene: TRBV21-1; j_gene: TRBJ1-5; CDR3aa: CASSKEGTGLAFYQPQHF
v_gene: TRBV10-3; j_gene: TRBJ2-7; CDR3aa: CAISVSGGEQYF
v_gene: TRBV12-3/TRBV12-4; j_gene: TRBJ2-7; CDR3aa: CASTRQGTYEQYF
v_gene: TRBV7-8; j_gene: TRBJ2-1; CDR3aa: CASSSPDETYNEQFF
v_gene: TRBV29-1; j_gene: TRBJ2-7; CDR3aa: CSVGLAREQYF
v_gene: TRBV11-1; j_gene: TRBJ2-7; CDR3aa: CASSFGTYSYEQYF
v_gene: TRBV5-1; j_gene: TRBJ2-1; CDR3aa: CASSEGVGDNEQFF
v_gene: TRBV5-1; j_gene: TRBJ2-2; CDR3aa: CASSYGVASGRLISGELFF
v_gene: TRBV4-1; j_gene: TRBJ2-7; CDR3aa: CASSPPLAGGPREQYF
v_gene: TRBV10-2; j_gene: TRBJ2-7; CDR3aa: CASSEAPRSSSEQYF
v_gene: TRBV7-8; j_gene: TRBJ2-7; CDR3aa: CASSSGRKGAWDF
v_gene: TRBV5-4; j_gene: TRBJ2-1; CDR3aa: CASSLRWTGLAGVGYEQFF
v_gene: TRBV24-1; j_gene: TRBJ2-7; CDR3aa: CATQGRGHYEQYF
v_gene: TRBV28; j_gene: TRBJ2-3; CDR3aa: CASSFSVQGNTQYF
v_gene: TRBV18; j_gene: TRBJ2-7; CDR3aa: CASSPQPAYEQYF
v_gene: TRBV9; j_gene: TRBJ1-1; CDR3aa: CASSSFDVGAEAFF
v_gene: TRBV20-1; j_gene: TRBJ2-1; CDR3aa: CSASSGRARANEQFF
v_gene: TRBV5-4; j_gene: TRBJ2-7; CDR3aa: CASSPGGLPYEQYF
v_gene: TRBV5-6; j_gene: TRBJ1-4; CDR3aa: CASSSQGLYEKLFF
v_gene: TRBV3-1; j_gene: TRBJ1-5; CDR3aa: CASSRGQVNQPQHF
v_gene: TRBV2; j_gene: TRBJ2-5; CDR3aa: CASEGRVRETQYF
v_gene: TRBV5-4; j_gene: TRBJ2-3; CDR3aa: CASSLSRTRSTDTQYF
v_gene: TRBV6-1; j_gene: TRBJ1-2; CDR3aa: CASRFLKGAGGYTF
v_gene: TRBV29-1; j_gene: TRBJ2-7; CDR3aa: CSVVQNVDEQYF
v_gene: TRBV5-1; j_gene: TRBJ1-5; CDR3aa: CASSPGTDSNQPQHF